Listed here are 19 T cell receptor beta chains from one sample, sequenced in a study of T cells of healthy individuals. TCRdb used MiXCR to reprocess the 5' RACE reads, holding one entry per CDR3 protein. The table includes 100,000 or so distinct CDR3 sequences, approximately 15% detected once. These receptors were collected from a human donor in good health.

The chain recombines TRBV2 with TRBJ2-7; 10 bases fit TRBD2. The V gene's germline CDR1 is SNHLY and CDR2 FYNNEI. After removal of 3 bases from V and 5 bases from J, the junction contained 10 bases not matched to a gene. This CDR3 is built from 16 residues. CDR3 DNA sequence: TGTGCCAGCAGTGAGGAGTTAGCGGGAGGTCCCCACGAGCAGTACTTC. Translated: CASSEELAGGPHEQYF.

The chain carries TRBV4-1 and TRBJ2-2; D gene ambiguous. The CDR3 has 13 amino acids. Germline V gene lookup returns CDR1 MGHRA and CDR2 YSYEKL. Trimming pared 7 bases from V and 0 bases from J, leaving 6 bases between. The CDR3 DNA reads as TGCGCCAGCAAGTCATCGAACACCGGGGAGCTGTTTTTT. Its protein product is CASKSSNTGELFF.

This clonotype showed up many times. The V and J genes are TRBV3-1 and TRBJ1-6, with D uncertain. The germline V gene encodes CDR1 LGHDT and CDR2 YNNKEL (reference sequence). This CDR3 is built from 12 residues. With 1 base removed from V and 7 bases from J, the gap between germline ends came to 2 bases. CDR3 protein: CASSQGNSPLHF. The CDR3 DNA follows: TGTGCCAGCAGCCAAGGGAATTCACCCCTCCACTTT.

This chain joins TRBV5-6 and TRBJ2-7; D is tentatively TRBD1 or TRBD2 (5 bases each). V was trimmed by 4 bases and J by 3 bases, leaving 14 bases between them. This CDR3 spans 14 amino acids. CDR1 is SGHDT and CDR2 is YYEEEE in the germline V gene. The CDR3 DNA sequence: TGTGCCAGCAGCCCGTCCGGGGCTCTCTACGAGCAGTACTTC. Encoded protein: CASSPSGALYEQYF. Complete variable domain (other parts from reference TRBV5-6 and TRBJ2-7): DAGVTQSPTHLIKTRGQQVTLRCSPKSGHDTVSWYQQALGQGPQFIFQYYEEEERQRGNFPDRFSGHQFPNYSSELNVNALLLGDSALYLCASSPSGALYEQYFGPGTRLTVT.

This clonotype has a handful of counts. The rearrangement links TRBV28 to TRBJ2-5; weak D call: TRBD1 (6 bases). The CDR3 is made up of 14 amino acids. Between the trimmed V and J ends, which lost 6 bases and 5 bases, there was a span of 16 bases. CDR1 MDHEN and CDR2 SYDVKM come from the germline V gene. In DNA, the CDR3 is TGTGCCAGCAGGGAACAGGGAAGATTGGAGACCCAGTACTTC. Protein: CASREQGRLETQYF.

The V and J genes are TRBV7-2 and TRBJ2-7; no clear D. In germline, CDR1 is SGHTA, CDR2 FQGNSA. Trimming left V 2 bases short and J 4 bases short, with 9 bases between. The CDR3 spans 13 residues. The CDR3, as DNA: TGTGCCAGCAGCTTAATTAGGGCGTACGAGCAGTACTTC. Translating it yields CASSLIRAYEQYF. The complete variable domain, with remaining parts taken from reference TRBV7-2 and TRBJ2-7, reads GAGVSQSPSNKVTEKGKDVELRCDPISGHTALYWYRQSLGQGLEFLIYFQGNSAPDKSGLPSDRFSAERTGGSVSTLTIQRTQQEDSAVYLCASSLIRAYEQYFGPGTRLTVT.

This clonotype was detected a few times. V gene TRBV20-1 combines with J gene TRBJ1-5; the D gene is possibly TRBD1 (5 bases). Between the trimmed V and J ends, which lost 4 bases and 7 bases, there was a span of 17 bases. In germline, CDR1 is DFQATT, CDR2 SNEGSKA (reference sequence). This CDR3 spans 14 amino acids. The chain's CDR3 is CSANSGTAGQPQHF. The CDR3 nucleotides read TGCAGTGCTAACTCCGGGACCGCGGGGCAGCCCCAGCATTTT.

This sequence joins TRBV24-1 and TRBJ2-1; 9 bases fit TRBD2. CDR1 and CDR2 from the germline V gene are KGHDR and SFDVKD. Losses at the gene ends were 3 bases for V and 9 bases for J; bases not matched to a gene: 2. The length of the CDR3 is 13 residues. The CDR3 DNA sequence: TGTGCCACCAGTGATGCGGGACTAGCTGAGCAGTTCTTC. The encoded protein is CATSDAGLAEQFF.

A few counts support this clonotype. The gene calls are TRBV7-2 and TRBJ2-5; 9 positions match TRBD2. The CDR3 covers 16 residues. J lost 5 bases, V lost 5 bases, and 12 bases had no gene match. The V gene's germline CDR1 is SGHTA and CDR2 FQGNSA. The CDR3 sequence is CASSRTSGRCPETQYF. The CDR3 nucleotides read TGTGCCAGCAGCCGTACTAGCGGGCGCTGTCCTGAGACCCAGTACTTC.

Only a few counts were recorded for this clonotype. This chain links TRBV24-1 with TRBJ2-5, with TRBD1 matching 12 bases. The V segment lost 2 bases and the J segment 3 bases; nucleotides outside the gene matches: 3. Germline loops: CDR1 KGHDR, CDR2 SFDVKD. The CDR3 is 16 amino acids. The CDR3 region has the DNA TGTGCCACCAGTGATTGGGGACAGGGGGCAGAAGAGACCCAGTACTTC. It yields the protein CATSDWGQGAEETQYF.

V is TRBV5-5 and J is TRBJ2-1; D perhaps matches TRBD2 (5 bases). The CDR3 runs to 15 residues. The germline gives CDR1 SGHKS, CDR2 YYEKEE (reference sequence). Trimming pared 0 bases from V and 7 bases from J, leaving 14 bases between. In DNA, the CDR3 is TGTGCCAGCAGCTTGGGACCGAGCCCGGGGAATGAGCAGTTCTTC. This encodes CASSLGPSPGNEQFF. The variable domain in full, with the rest retrieved from reference TRBV5-5 and TRBJ2-1, is DAGVTQSPTHLIKTRGQQVTLRCSPISGHKSVSWYQQVLGQGPQFIFQYYEKEERGRGNFPDRFSARQFPNYSSELNVNALLLGDSALYLCASSLGPSPGNEQFFGPGTRLTVL.

There are a few counts of this clonotype. The J gene is TRBJ1-2, the V gene TRBV12-3 or TRBV12-4, with TRBD1 matching 7 bases. CDR3 length: 13 residues. V lost 5 bases and J lost 9; bases outside the gene matches: 9. For the CDR3, the DNA is TGTGCCAGCAGTCGGGACAGAGGACCCCGCTACACCTTC. This gives the protein CASSRDRGPRYTF.

The DNA for the CDR3 is TGCGCCAGCAGCCCTTCGTGGGTGGGCCCGAACACCGGGGAGCTGTTTTTT. Encoded protein: CASSPSWVGPNTGELFF. The chain couples TRBV4-3 to TRBJ2-2; unclear D gene. Trimming removed 4 bases at V and 0 bases at J, with 15 bases between. The CDR3 is 17 amino acids. In germline, CDR1 is LGHNA, CDR2 YSLEER.

This clonotype was seen a few times. The rearrangement uses TRBV6-6 and TRBJ1-2; D might be TRBD1 (5 bases). Trimming shortened V by 2 bases and J by 4 bases, and 11 bases separated the two germline ends. CDR1 MNHNY and CDR2 SVGAGI come from the germline V gene (reference sequence). The CDR3 has 14 residues. The CDR3 loop reads CASSYNTGGYGYTF. The CDR3 DNA reads as TGTGCCAGCAGTTACAACACAGGAGGCTATGGCTACACCTTC.

This clonotype was picked up a small number of times. J is TRBJ2-5 and V is TRBV18; D remains ambiguous. The CDR3 consists of 14 residues. Looked up from germline, CDR1 is KGHSH and CDR2 is LQKENI. Trimming removed 3 bases at V and 5 bases at J, with 13 bases between. Written as DNA, the CDR3 is TGTGCCAGCTCACCGGTCGGAGAGGACGAGACCCAGTACTTC. Translated: CASSPVGEDETQYF.

This clonotype has a count of ten or more. The chain has TRBV29-1 and TRBJ2-3, with D uncertain. Germline V gives CDR1 SQVTM, CDR2 ANQGSEA. Between the trimmed V and J ends, which lost 1 base and 6 bases, there was a span of 14 bases. The CDR3 runs to 14 residues. The CDR3 reads CSVEVEAPGDTQYF. CDR3 coding DNA: TGCAGCGTTGAAGTAGAGGCCCCCGGGGATACGCAGTATTTT.

The chain combines TRBV7-9 with TRBJ1-3, with D hard to call. The CDR3 is 15 amino acids. The V and J ends lost 3 bases and 4 bases respectively, with 13 bases between them. Germline lookup yields CDR1 SEHNR and CDR2 FQNEAQ (reference sequence). This chain's CDR3 is CASSLRWGTGNTIYF. Written as DNA, the CDR3 is TGTGCCAGCAGCTTGCGTTGGGGTACGGGAAACACCATATATTTT. The entire variable domain, with the rest obtained from reference TRBV7-9 and TRBJ1-3, is as follows: DTGVSQNPRHKITKRGQNVTFRCDPISEHNRLYWYRQTLGQGPEFLTYFQNEAQLEKSRLLSDRFSAERPKGSFSTLEIQRTEQGDSAMYLCASSLRWGTGNTIYFGEGSWLTVV.

The rearrangement links TRBV20-1 to TRBJ1-2; no firm D call. V dropped 7 bases and J dropped 1 base, with 13 bases sitting between them. CDR1 DFQATT and CDR2 SNEGSKA come from the germline V gene (reference sequence). CDR3 size: 13 residues. The CDR3 DNA sequence: TGCAGTGTTGTTCGGCAAGATAACTATGGCTACACCTTC. This translates into CSVVRQDNYGYTF.

The V and J genes are TRBV11-1 and TRBJ1-2, with TRBD1 matching 9 bases. V lost 4 bases to trimming and J lost 4 bases; unmatched junction nucleotides: 10. The CDR3 sequence is 16 residues long. Looked up from germline, CDR1 is SGHAT and CDR2 is FQDESV (reference sequence). CDR3 sequence (DNA): TGTGCCAGCAGCTCCTGGACAGGGGAGTTGGGCTATGGCTACACCTTC. As protein: CASSSWTGELGYGYTF.